This T cell receptor beta chain derives from a study of T cell responses to AZD1222 COVID-19 vaccine. General observations from the study: In the spike-specific TCR repertoire, nearly half reportedly target unmutated variant regions.

As to this clone: Its target is unknown.

V lost 1 base, J lost 8 bases, and 17 bases lay in between. The CDR3 length is 15 residues. Germline V gene sequence: CDR1 LGHDT, CDR2 YNNKEL (reference sequence). Clones were sequenced by immunoSEQ multiplex PCR, and TCRdb holds only the in-frame ones, with some missing. The table lists over 100,000 clones, under 90% of them singletons. J is TRBJ1-2 and V is TRBV3-1 (or the pseudogene TRBV3-2); D uncertain. This TCR derives from an adult in good health. Sequencing was performed on peripheral blood, taken on day 0 of AZD1222 vaccination. CDR3 region: CASSQAREFRRGYTF. DNA of the CDR3: TGTGCCAGCAGCCAAGCGCGGGAGTTTCGTCGCGGCTACACCTTC.